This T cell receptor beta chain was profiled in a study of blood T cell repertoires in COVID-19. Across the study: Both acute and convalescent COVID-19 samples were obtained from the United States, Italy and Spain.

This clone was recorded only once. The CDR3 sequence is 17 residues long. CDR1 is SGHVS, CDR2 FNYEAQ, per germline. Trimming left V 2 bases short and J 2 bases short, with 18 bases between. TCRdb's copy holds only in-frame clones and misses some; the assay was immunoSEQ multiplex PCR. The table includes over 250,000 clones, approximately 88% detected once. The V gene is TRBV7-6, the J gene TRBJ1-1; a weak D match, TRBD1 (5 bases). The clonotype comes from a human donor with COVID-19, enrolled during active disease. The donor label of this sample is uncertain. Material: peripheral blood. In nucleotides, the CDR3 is TGTGCCAGCAGCTTAAGCGGGCAGGGAGCCCAAAACACTGAAGCTTTCTTT. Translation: CASSLSGQGAQNTEAFF.